Listed here are 23 T cell receptor beta chains from one sample, sequenced in a study of OX40 agonist ivuxolimab in advanced cancers. Libraries were prepared by immunoSEQ multiplex PCR; TCRdb keeps only in-frame clonotypes and omits some of them. The table shows under 40,000 clones, with 60% to 85% occurring only once. The source was CD4+ or CD8+ T cells sorted from blood, collected in a trial of the OX40 agonist ivuxolimab. The receptors originated from an adult with an advanced solid tumor such as melanoma, head and neck, liver or kidney cancer.

The chain uses TRBV10-2 and TRBJ1-5; D unclear. There are 14 residues in the CDR3. Germline V gene data show CDR1 as WSHSY and CDR2 as SAAADI. The V end was cut by 3 bases, the J end by 2 bases, with 8 bases between. This CDR3 reads CASSEVQGNQPQHF. The CDR3 DNA reads TGCGCCAGCAGTGAAGTCCAGGGCAATCAGCCCCAGCATTTT.

The chain is built from TRBV7-8 and TRBJ2-1; 9 positions agree with TRBD2. The CDR3 is made up of 15 amino acids. The germline V gene encodes CDR1 SGHVS and CDR2 FQNEAQ. V lost 7 bases, J lost 9 bases, and 13 bases stayed unmatched. The CDR3 is CASIGGAGGPVEQFF. CDR3 coding DNA: TGTGCCAGCATCGGAGGTGCGGGAGGGCCTGTTGAGCAGTTCTTC.

The chain employs TRBV6-5 and TRBJ2-2; D possibly corresponds to TRBD2 (5 bases). Germline-derived CDR1 and CDR2 are MNHEY and SVGAGI. V lost 5 bases and J 4 bases, leaving 11 bases between the germline ends. CDR3 size: 14 residues. In nucleotides, the CDR3 is TGTGCCAGCAGTGAACGGAGGCCCACCGGGGAGCTGTTTTTT. It yields the protein CASSERRPTGELFF.

V and J are TRBV11-2 and TRBJ2-7; 13 positions match TRBD2. This CDR3 contains 15 residues. V lost 6 bases, J lost 2 bases, and 4 bases stayed unmatched. Germline-derived CDR1 and CDR2 are SGHAT and FQNNGV. The CDR3 nucleotides are TGTGCCAGCAGGCTTACTAGCGGGGGGGCCTACGAGCAGTACTTC. Protein: CASRLTSGGAYEQYF.

This clone occurred a few times. Written as DNA, the CDR3 is TGTGCCAGCAGTGAACTGGAGACCCAGTACTTC. This encodes CASSELETQYF. V gene TRBV2 combines with J gene TRBJ2-5; D gene uncertain. The CDR3 totals 11 residues. Germline lookup yields CDR1 SNHLY and CDR2 FYNNEI. Trimming took off 2 bases at V and 5 bases at J, with 3 bases between the two ends.

V is TRBV19 and J is TRBJ2-5; 8 nucleotides agree with TRBD1. The V gene's germline CDR1 is LNHDA and CDR2 SQIVND (reference sequence). After removal of 5 bases from V and 4 bases from J, the junction contained 3 bases not matched to a gene. The CDR3 has 13 residues. The CDR3 region is CASSGQGGETQYF. CDR3 DNA sequence: TGTGCCAGTAGTGGACAGGGTGGAGAGACCCAGTACTTC.

Notes on this clone: The junction does not match germline at one end; this may be a read error. The rearrangement uses TRBV6-6 and TRBJ2-1; D not resolved. This CDR3 has 15 amino acids. Germline CDR1 reads MNHNY; CDR2 reads SVGAGI (reference sequence). CDR3 coding DNA: TGTGCCAGCACCAAAGGAGACTCCTCGTACAATGGGCAGTTCTTC. It encodes CASTKGDSSYNGQFF.

The CDR3 loop reads CASSVGASGAYNEQFF. CDR3 nucleotides: TGTGCCAGCAGCGTCGGGGCTAGCGGGGCTTACAATGAGCAGTTCTTC. The chain has TRBV7-6 and TRBJ2-1; 9 bases line up with TRBD2. V was clipped by 5 bases and J by 4 bases; unmatched bases: 9. Germline-derived CDR1 and CDR2 are SGHVS and FNYEAQ. The CDR3 totals 16 residues.

The chain uses TRBV5-4 and TRBJ2-7; possible D gene TRBD1, 6 bases. The germline CDR1 and CDR2 sequences are SGHNT and YYREEE (reference sequence). CDR3 length: 14 amino acids. The V gene lost 0 bases and the J gene lost 5 bases, with 12 bases spanning the gap. CDR3 region: CASSLARGGNEQYF. The CDR3, as DNA: TGTGCCAGCAGCTTGGCCCGAGGGGGAAACGAGCAGTACTTC.

The J gene is TRBJ1-2, the V gene TRBV11-2; 8 nucleotides match TRBD1. CDR3 length equals 14 residues. The germline CDR1 and CDR2 sequences are SGHAT and FQNNGV. The J segment lost 8 bases and the V segment lost 5 bases, leaving 10 bases of the junction unmatched. CDR3 coding DNA: TGTGCCAGCAGCCCCGGGACAGGACGGGTCGGCTACACCTTC. This sequence encodes CASSPGTGRVGYTF.

This clone is a singleton in its sample. This chain joins TRBV28 and TRBJ1-1; weak D call: TRBD1 (5 bases). Trimming took 7 bases from V and 1 from J, leaving 19 bases between them. The CDR3 contains 16 residues. The germline V gene has CDR1 MDHEN and CDR2 SYDVKM. The CDR3 nucleotides are TGTGCCAGCACCCCCACCATCGGAGGGGAGAACACTGAAGCTTTCTTT. Translated, it gives CASTPTIGGENTEAFF.

This clone was seen only once. CDR3 DNA sequence: TGCGCCAGCAGCCAAGATCGTCGGGGGAGCACGTCCGGGGCCAACGTCCTGACTTTC. It yields the protein CASSQDRRGSTSGANVLTF. This chain links TRBV4-1 with TRBJ2-6; the D gene is possibly TRBD2 (6 bases). The CDR3 totals 19 residues. Trimming removed 0 bases at V and 4 bases at J, with 19 bases between. Germline V gene lookup returns CDR1 MGHRA and CDR2 YSYEKL.

The chain couples TRBV7-8 to TRBJ2-7; 10 bases align to TRBD1. CDR3 length: 14 amino acids. J was trimmed by 6 bases and V by 5 bases; bases with no gene match: 7. The germline CDR1 and CDR2 sequences are SGHVS and FQNEAQ. CDR3 sequence (DNA): TGTGCCAGCAGCCACTCGGACAGGGGGACCGAGCAGTACTTC. This sequence encodes CASSHSDRGTEQYF.

The chain recombines TRBV11-2 with TRBJ2-7; TRBD2 is a possible D gene (6 bases). The V gene's germline CDR1 is SGHAT and CDR2 FQNNGV. The CDR3 covers 14 residues. V shed 3 bases and J shed 5 bases, with 14 bases lying between them. The CDR3 loop reads CASSLSRGSHEQYF. The CDR3 DNA reads as TGTGCCAGCAGCTTGTCGCGGGGTTCCCACGAGCAGTACTTC. The full variable domain, in which reference TRBV11-2 and TRBJ2-7 provide the parts outside the CDR3, is EAGVAQSPRYKIIEKRQSVAFWCNPISGHATLYWYQQILGQGPKLLIQFQNNGVVDDSQLPKDRFSAERLKGVDSTLKIQPAKLEDSAVYLCASSLSRGSHEQYFGPGTRLTVT.

This clone occurred a few times. The chain is built from TRBV10-3 and TRBJ1-1, with no clear D. The CDR3 covers 13 residues. Germline V lookup: CDR1 ENHRY, CDR2 SYGVKD. The germline V and J ends were trimmed by 3 bases and 1 base, with 6 bases remaining between them. The CDR3, as DNA: TGTGCCATCAGTGAACTGTCGAACACTGAAGCTTTCTTT. Protein sequence: CAISELSNTEAFF.

The V call is TRBV6-6, the J call TRBJ2-4, with 8 bases lining up with TRBD1. Germline V gene data show CDR1 as MNHNY and CDR2 as SVGAGI (reference sequence). The CDR3 contains 16 residues. Trimming took 6 bases from V and 0 from J; bases not matched to a gene: 7. CDR3 in DNA: TGTGCCAGCAGCCGCGGGACAGGCCTAGCCAAAAACATTCAGTACTTC. It encodes CASSRGTGLAKNIQYF.

The rearrangement joins TRBV4-3 to TRBJ1-3; D is ambiguous. The CDR3 contains 16 residues. V was cut by 1 base and J by 0 bases, with 10 bases left in between. Per the germline V gene, CDR1 is LGHNA and CDR2 is YSLEER. For the CDR3, the DNA is TGCGCCAGCAGCCAAGCGTATGGCAGCTCTGGAAACACCATATATTTT. Translating gives CASSQAYGSSGNTIYF.

This clone was counted a few times. The chain is built from TRBV5-4 and TRBJ2-7, with D unresolved. Trimming took 0 bases from V and 0 from J, leaving 7 bases between them. From germline, CDR1 is SGHNT and CDR2 YYREEE (reference sequence). The CDR3 spans 14 residues. The CDR3 is CASSLDSLSYEQYF. CDR3 sequence (DNA): TGTGCCAGCAGCTTGGACAGCCTCTCCTACGAGCAGTACTTC.

The chain has TRBV30 and TRBJ2-1, with 12 bases lining up with TRBD2. V was clipped by 0 bases and J by 3 bases; unmatched bases: 6. Per germline, CDR1 GTSNPN and CDR2 SVGIG (reference sequence). CDR3 length: 17 amino acids. The CDR3 loop is CAWSVIRTSGNYNEQFF. CDR3 DNA: TGTGCCTGGAGTGTAATCCGGACTAGCGGGAACTACAATGAGCAGTTCTTC.

The rearrangement joins TRBV7-2 to TRBJ1-2; D remains unclear. This CDR3 contains 15 residues. Germline assignment: CDR1 SGHTA and CDR2 FQGNSA. The V and J ends lost 5 bases and 5 bases respectively, with 18 bases between them. CDR3 region: CASSLGVTAGYGYTF. Written as DNA, the CDR3 is TGTGCCAGCAGCCTAGGAGTCACGGCGGGATATGGCTACACCTTC.

In this sample, this clone turned up once. This chain connects TRBV2 to TRBJ2-3, with D hard to call. This CDR3 contains 14 residues. Trimming removed 9 bases at V and 3 bases at J, with 16 bases between. Germline values: CDR1 SNHLY, CDR2 FYNNEI. The CDR3 DNA sequence: TGTGCCAGTAGTTTAACGGCCATAACAGATACGCAGTATTTT. Its translation is CASSLTAITDTQYF.

V usage is TRBV11-3 and J usage is TRBJ2-5; TRBD1 agrees at 11 bases. The CDR3 is 15 amino acids. Germline values: CDR1 SGHNT, CDR2 YENEEA. V was pared by 5 bases and J by 3 bases, with 5 bases of the junction left unmatched. CDR3 region: CASSARTGGKETQYF. CDR3 coding DNA: TGTGCCAGCAGCGCGCGGACAGGGGGCAAAGAGACCCAGTACTTC. The full variable domain, completed using reference TRBV11-3 and TRBJ2-5, is EAGVVQSPRYKIIEKKQPVAFWCNPISGHNTLYWYLQNLGQGPELLIRYENEEAVDDSQLPKDRFSAERLKGVDSTLKIQPAELGDSAVYLCASSARTGGKETQYFGPGTRLLVL.

The chain is built from TRBV18 and TRBJ2-7; a possible D gene is TRBD1 (6 bases). V was clipped by 3 bases and J by 4 bases, with 10 bases between them. Germline V CDR1 and CDR2: KGHSH, LQKENI. The length of the CDR3 is 13 residues. The CDR3 DNA sequence: TGTGCCAGCTCACCTTTGGGACATTACGAGCAGTACTTC. Protein product: CASSPLGHYEQYF.